Listed here are 24 T cell receptor beta chains from one sample, sequenced in a study of read filtering for tumor transcriptome and immune sequencing (dated by TCRdb to about 2020). TCRdb names Illumina HiSeq 4000 as the instrument used. TCR libraries were constructed from roughly 360 ng RNA using the Immunoverse kit, and molecular barcoded adaptors covering alpha/delta and beta/gamma chains were employed. TCRdb reanalyzed the raw reads on its own, using fastp at Q25 for trimming and MiXCR for clone calling, and kept in-frame beta chains. Each entry merges the rows of one CDR3 protein and shows their most common DNA and genes. The sample table contains around 40,000 distinct CDR3 sequences; only one count was recorded for roughly 13% of them. Of the sample, 25% to 30% is held by the ten largest clones. Sequencing input: a population of CD138-negative cells sorted from bone marrow. The cell subset or site label of this sample denotes: bone marrow mononuclear cells depleted of CD138+ plasma/myeloma cells by negative magnetic selection. The receptors were gathered from a donor aged 40 or over with multiple myeloma.

Regarding this clonotype: Given a much more abundant clone one base away, this may be a read error. The gene calls are TRBV19 and TRBJ2-7, with 7 nucleotides matching TRBD2. The V gene's germline CDR1 is LNHDA and CDR2 SQIVND (reference sequence). The CDR3 length is 14 residues. The junction had 7 bases not matched to a gene; V was cut back by 6 bases and J by 2 bases. In DNA, the CDR3 is TGTGCCAGTAGCCTTGGGACTAACCCCTACGAGCAGTACTTC. Protein: CASSLGTNPYEQYF. Combining the CDR3 with reference TRBV19 and TRBJ2-7 gives the whole variable domain DGGITQSPKYLFRKEGQNVTLSCEQNLNHDAMYWYRQDPGQGLRLIYYSQIVNDFQKGDIAEGYSVSREKKESFPLTVTSAQKNPTAFYLCASSLGTNPYEQYFGPGTRLTVT.

There are many counts of this clonotype. DNA for the CDR3: TGTGCCAGCAGCTTAGGTGGGGTCCTTAGGGCCAAAAACATTCAGTACTTC. It yields the protein CASSLGGVLRAKNIQYF. This chain connects TRBV7-2 to TRBJ2-4; D unresolved. CDR3 length: 17 residues. The germline V gene has CDR1 SGHTA and CDR2 FQGNSA. Trimming took off 1 base at V and 1 base at J, with 14 bases between the two ends. The complete variable domain, with remaining parts taken from reference TRBV7-2 and TRBJ2-4, reads GAGVSQSPSNKVTEKGKDVELRCDPISGHTALYWYRQSLGQGLEFLIYFQGNSAPDKSGLPSDRFSAERTGGSVSTLTIQRTQQEDSAVYLCASSLGGVLRAKNIQYFGAGTRLSVL.

Many counts were recorded for this clonotype. The chain combines TRBV27 with TRBJ2-3; 7 nucleotides match TRBD1. The CDR3 is 16 residues long. The germline gives CDR1 MNHEY, CDR2 SMNVEV (reference sequence). Trimming took 3 bases from V and 0 from J; bases not matched to a gene: 6. CDR3 DNA: TGTGCCAGCAGTTTCCGGGACAGATCTAGCACAGATACGCAGTATTTT. Protein: CASSFRDRSSTDTQYF.

The rearrangement joins TRBV3-1 to TRBJ2-1, with 11 bases lining up with TRBD1. J lost 10 bases, V lost 4 bases, and 9 bases had no gene match. This CDR3 is built from 15 residues. Per germline, CDR1 LGHDT and CDR2 YNNKEL (reference sequence). The CDR3 bases are TGTGCCAGCAGCCTTTGGGACAGGGGGAGATACGAGCAGTTCTTC. This gives the protein CASSLWDRGRYEQFF.

This clonotype appeared many times. The chain has TRBV29-1 and TRBJ1-1; TRBD1 matches at 7 bases. Germline CDR1 SQVTM, CDR2 ANQGSEA. V trimming: 4 bases; J trimming: 6 bases; junction bases outside the gene matches: 17. The CDR3 is 16 residues long. CDR3 protein: CSVGVRAGGAIAEAFF. CDR3 DNA sequence: TGCAGCGTTGGGGTGCGGGCAGGGGGGGCGATTGCTGAAGCTTTCTTT. The variable domain in full, completed from reference TRBV29-1 and TRBJ1-1, reads SAVISQKPSRDICQRGTSLTIQCQVDSQVTMMFWYRQQPGQSLTLIATANQGSEATYESGFVIDKFPISRPNLTFSTLTVSNMSPEDSSIYLCSVGVRAGGAIAEAFFGQGTRLTVV.

This clonotype was seen many times. The rearrangement links TRBV4-2 to TRBJ2-7; 11 nucleotides agree with TRBD2. This CDR3 has 18 residues. The V and J ends lost 2 bases and 2 bases, in that order; junction bases with no gene match: 11. CDR1 and CDR2 (germline): LGHNA, YNFKEQ. For the CDR3, the DNA is TGTGCCAGCAGCCAAAGGGTTCCGGGACTAGCGGCACCCTACGAGCAGTACTTC. Its translation is CASSQRVPGLAAPYEQYF.

Notes on this clonotype: An end of the junction differs from the germline gene, which may be a read error. V gene TRBV4-3 combines with J gene TRBJ2-1, with D possibly TRBD2 on 5 matching bases. The CDR3 covers 14 residues. The germline V gene has CDR1 LGHNA and CDR2 YSLEER. CDR3 region: CASCQRPPPREQSF. For the CDR3, the DNA is TGTGCCAGCTGCCAAAGGCCCCCACCAAGGGAGCAGTCCTTC.

This clonotype was counted ten times or more. This sequence joins TRBV5-5 and TRBJ2-1; 11 bases fit TRBD2. V dropped 4 bases and J dropped 6; count of bases not matched to a gene: 9. This CDR3 contains 16 residues. Germline-derived CDR1 and CDR2 are SGHKS and YYEKEE (reference sequence). DNA for the CDR3: TGTGCCAGCAGCAGTTTAGCGGGAGGGCCCTTCAATGAGCAGTTCTTC. Its translation is CASSSLAGGPFNEQFF.

On this clonotype itself: A read error may explain this, as a much larger clone is one base away. The final CDR3 position lacks the conserved phenylalanine or tryptophan, pointing to a likely read error. The chain uses TRBV5-8 and TRBJ1-2; maybe TRBD1 (5 bases). Germline CDR1 is SGHTS and CDR2 is YDEGEE. V lost 3 bases and J 6 bases, leaving 9 bases between the germline ends. The CDR3 runs to 12 residues. The CDR3 DNA reads TGTGCCAGCAGCTGGGGGAGAGATGGCTACACCCTC. Protein product: CASSWGRDGYTL.

In its sample, this clonotype was seen many times. The chain links TRBV7-3 to TRBJ2-7, with D maybe TRBD2 (5 bases). The CDR3 length is 13 residues. V was pared by 5 bases and J by 7 bases, with 15 bases between. Germline loops: CDR1 SGHTA, CDR2 FQGTGA. The CDR3 region has the DNA TGTGCCAGCAGCCCCGCTGGACCGGGGGAGCAGTACTTC. It is translated as CASSPAGPGEQYF.

This clonotype was picked up many times. The chain recombines TRBV2 with TRBJ1-1; D is uncertain. Trimming pared 3 bases from V and 0 bases from J, leaving 8 bases between. This CDR3 has 14 residues. The germline V gene has CDR1 SNHLY and CDR2 FYNNEI. For the CDR3, the DNA is TGTGCCAGCAGTGAGAGGACGGTGAACACTGAAGCTTTCTTT. Translating gives CASSERTVNTEAFF.

This clonotype was detected many times. The gene calls are TRBV6-5 and TRBJ2-2, with 9 positions matching TRBD1. The CDR3 runs 14 residues. Germline CDR1 and CDR2: MNHEY and SVGAGI. V was pared by 6 bases and J by 4 bases, with 3 bases of the junction left unmatched. The CDR3 is CASRGTGSTGELFF. Written as DNA, the CDR3 is TGTGCCAGCAGGGGGACAGGGAGCACCGGGGAGCTGTTTTTT.

At least ten counts were recorded for this clonotype. This chain joins TRBV29-1 and TRBJ2-3; possibly TRBD1 or TRBD2 for D (5 bases each). CDR3 length: 14 residues. Per the germline V gene, CDR1 is SQVTM and CDR2 is ANQGSEA. V was cut by 6 bases and J by 2 bases, with 15 bases left in between. The CDR3 loop is CSVGERQHTDTQYF. In nucleotides, the CDR3 is TGCAGCGTGGGGGAGAGACAGCACACAGATACGCAGTATTTT.

This clonotype was detected many times. Here the CDR3 omits its conserved ending phenylalanine or tryptophan, so a read error is the likely source. The gene calls are TRBV12-3 or TRBV12-4 and TRBJ1-5; D is uncertain. The ends were cut back, 5 bases at V and 3 bases at J, with 11 bases in the middle. There are 14 residues in the CDR3. The CDR3 region has the DNA TGTGCCAGCAGTAAGACGGACGTCAATCAGCCCCAGCATTTA. This translates into CASSKTDVNQPQHL.

This clonotype was picked up a small number of times. The missing conserved phenylalanine or tryptophan at the end of this CDR3 makes a read error likely. The chain has TRBV14 and TRBJ1-1, with D maybe TRBD1 (5 bases). The germline V and J ends were trimmed by 4 bases and 11 bases, with 17 bases remaining between them. Germline lookup yields CDR1 SGHDN and CDR2 FVKESK. There are 13 residues in the CDR3. In DNA, the CDR3 is TGTGCCAGCAGCCGCCTCGGGACTCCTCTGGCTTTCCTT. The encoded protein is CASSRLGTPLAFL.

The chain combines TRBV7-2 with TRBJ1-5, with unresolved D. CDR3 length equals 15 residues. From germline, CDR1 is SGHTA and CDR2 FQGNSA. The V end was cut by 6 bases, the J end by 7 bases, with 19 bases between. This CDR3 is CASSPRPGGSQPQHF. The CDR3 nucleotides are TGTGCCAGCAGTCCTAGACCGGGTGGTAGCCAGCCCCAGCATTTT.

This clonotype was detected many times. V gene TRBV6-2 or TRBV6-3 combines with J gene TRBJ1-5, with 9 bases that match TRBD1. The CDR3 length is 14 residues. J gave up 4 bases and V 5 bases, and 3 bases lay outside the gene matches. Germline V gives CDR1 MNHEY, CDR2 SVGEGT. CDR3 bases: TGTGCCAGCAGTACCGGGACAGGGAATCAGCCCCAGCATTTT. Protein: CASSTGTGNQPQHF.

This clonotype was detected a few times. A read error may produce the germline difference seen at one junction end. The chain carries TRBV3-1 and TRBJ2-5; 9 nucleotides match TRBD1. Germline-derived CDR1 and CDR2 are LGHDT and YNNKEL (reference sequence). The CDR3 sequence is 16 residues long. DNA of the CDR3: TGTGCCGGCAGCCAAGTTTCGGGACAGGGAGGAAAGACCCAGTACTTC. As protein: CAGSQVSGQGGKTQYF.

Many counts were recorded for this clonotype. V usage is TRBV4-1 and J usage is TRBJ2-1, with D unclear. Trimming removed 2 bases at V and 0 bases at J, with 11 bases between. The CDR3 has 16 amino acids. Germline loops: CDR1 MGHRA, CDR2 YSYEKL. DNA of the CDR3: TGCGCCAGCAGCCAACTTGACGTAGTCTCCTACAATGAGCAGTTCTTC. Its protein product is CASSQLDVVSYNEQFF.

This clonotype was counted at least ten times. This sequence joins TRBV28 and TRBJ1-1, with D unresolved. Trimming pared 3 bases from V and 3 bases from J, leaving 14 bases between. Germline V lookup: CDR1 MDHEN, CDR2 SYDVKM. This CDR3 comprises 15 residues. The chain's CDR3 is CASSFTRTWDTEAFF. The CDR3 DNA follows: TGTGCCAGCAGTTTCACCCGGACGTGGGACACTGAAGCTTTCTTT.

There are many counts of this clonotype. This chain links TRBV7-9 with TRBJ2-3; 7 positions agree with TRBD1. CDR3 size: 14 residues. Germline-derived CDR1 and CDR2 are SEHNR and FQNEAQ (reference sequence). The V and J ends lost 5 bases and 4 bases, in that order; junction bases with no gene match: 6. CDR3 amino acids: CASSPDRSADTQYF. The CDR3 DNA reads as TGTGCCAGCAGCCCGGACAGGTCTGCAGATACGCAGTATTTT.

This clonotype occurred many times. The chain has TRBV7-8 and TRBJ2-5; D tentatively reads TRBD1 or TRBD2 (6 bases each). The CDR3 spans 16 residues. Trimming took 4 bases from V and 4 from J, leaving 19 bases between them. From germline, CDR1 is SGHVS and CDR2 FQNEAQ. The CDR3 bases are TGTGCCAGCAGCTCTGGCATCGGAGGGGGTGGAGAGACCCAGTACTTC. It translates to CASSSGIGGGGETQYF.

This clonotype was seen at least ten times. The V gene is TRBV5-1, the J gene TRBJ2-1; 9 bases align to TRBD2. The trim removed 4 bases at V and 1 base at J, leaving 0 bases unmatched. The V gene's germline CDR1 is SGHRS and CDR2 YFSETQ. The CDR3 contains 14 residues. DNA of the CDR3: TGCGCCAGCAGCACTAGCGGGTCCTACAATGAGCAGTTCTTC. Its protein product is CASSTSGSYNEQFF.

This clonotype has a count of ten or more. The gene calls are TRBV5-1 and TRBJ2-1; 10 positions match TRBD2. V was pared by 6 bases and J by 9 bases, with 6 bases of the junction left unmatched. The length of the CDR3 is 13 residues. CDR1 SGHRS and CDR2 YFSETQ come from the germline V gene. This chain's CDR3 is CASKPSGSGEQFF. The CDR3 region has the DNA TGCGCCAGCAAGCCTAGCGGGAGTGGTGAGCAGTTCTTC.